Listed here are 15 T cell receptor beta chains from one sample, sequenced in a study of CD8+CD57+ T cells in acquired aplastic anemia. CD8+CD57+ cell expansion, shown by flow cytometry, had occurred in the patients selected for sequencing. Profiling of TCR beta VDJ combinations and CDR3 sequences used genomic DNA as template. From the reads, TCRdb called clonotypes with MiXCR, one entry per CDR3 protein. Of a few hundred thousand distinct CDR3 sequences listed, about three fifths are singletons. Sequenced: sorted CD4+, CD8+, or CD8+CD57+ T cells (not recorded which) from PBMCs. These TCRs come from a human donor with aplastic anemia.

This rearrangement joins TRBV6-6 to TRBJ2-7; D may be TRBD2 (5 bases). This CDR3 has 15 residues. Germline values: CDR1 MNHNY, CDR2 SVGAGI (reference sequence). With 5 bases removed from V and 0 bases from J, the gap between germline ends came to 14 bases. The CDR3 loop is CASSASLAVSYEQYF. The CDR3 DNA reads as TGTGCCAGCAGTGCCTCGCTAGCAGTCTCCTACGAGCAGTACTTC.

This clonotype was observed at least ten times. The chain uses TRBV2 and TRBJ2-7; D is unresolved. This CDR3 has 13 residues. Per the germline V gene, CDR1 is SNHLY and CDR2 is FYNNEI. Trimming took 4 bases from V and 2 from J, leaving 9 bases between them. CDR3 region: CASSASPTYEQYF. DNA of the CDR3: TGTGCCAGCAGTGCGTCCCCAACCTACGAGCAGTACTTC.

The sample holds a few counts of this clonotype. V usage is TRBV29-1 and J usage is TRBJ2-7, with D tentatively TRBD2 (5 bases). The V end was cut by 4 bases, the J end by 6 bases, with 10 bases between. This CDR3 contains 11 residues. Germline V gives CDR1 SQVTM, CDR2 ANQGSEA. The CDR3 coding sequence is TGCAGCGTTGCTTTAGGGAGCGAGCAGTACTTC. Translating it yields CSVALGSEQYF.

The CDR3 protein is CASSLGQAAFF. For the CDR3, the DNA is TGTGCCAGCAGCTTAGGCCAGGCGGCTTTCTTT. The chain carries TRBV7-8 and TRBJ1-1; no clear D gene. Trimming removed 1 base at V and 11 bases at J, with 8 bases between. The germline V gene encodes CDR1 SGHVS and CDR2 FQNEAQ. The CDR3 consists of 11 residues.

Ten or more counts support this clonotype. One end of the junction fails to match germline, which may point to a read error. The J gene is TRBJ1-4, the V gene TRBV20-1; possibly TRBD1 for D (5 bases). Germline CDR1 DFQATT, CDR2 SNEGSKA (reference sequence). This CDR3 has 15 residues. The CDR3 loop reads CSARGSGGFAEKLFF. The CDR3 nucleotides read TGCAGTGCCAGAGGCTCCGGGGGTTTCGCTGAAAAACTGTTTTTT.

On this clonotype: Since no conserved phenylalanine or tryptophan closes the CDR3, a read error is the likely cause. It is unclear where the CDR3 begins or ends on the DNA, so no DNA is shown, and the CDR3 is as TCRdb lists it. This chain links TRBV7-2 with TRBJ1-1. Counting both end residues, the CDR3 totals 9 amino acids. CDR1 and CDR2 (germline): SGHTA, FQGNSA. The CDR3 sequence is CASSLGAAG.

DNA of the CDR3: TGTGCCAGCAGGGGGACAGGGCCTCTCTACGAGCAGTACTTC. Its protein is CASRGTGPLYEQYF. The rearrangement uses TRBV7-8 and TRBJ2-7; 9 bases are shared with TRBD1. With V trimmed by 6 bases and J by 3 bases, 6 bases remained unmatched. The CDR3 has 14 residues. CDR1 is SGHVS, CDR2 FQNEAQ, per germline.

The V gene is TRBV7-9, the J gene TRBJ2-5; 7 bases align to TRBD2. Per the germline V gene, CDR1 is SEHNR and CDR2 is FQNEAQ (reference sequence). The trim removed 1 base at V and 4 bases at J, leaving 3 bases unmatched. The CDR3 has 14 residues. The CDR3 loop is CASSLGWEGETQYF. The CDR3 DNA reads as TGTGCCAGCAGCTTAGGATGGGAGGGAGAGACCCAGTACTTC.

The chain recombines TRBV19 with TRBJ2-5; tentative D call: TRBD1 (6 bases). Trimming stripped 5 bases from V and 5 bases from J, with 18 bases between. Germline loops: CDR1 LNHDA, CDR2 SQIVND (reference sequence). This CDR3 has 15 residues. CDR3 sequence reads: CASSAFLGGGETQYF. The CDR3 DNA sequence: TGTGCCAGTAGTGCCTTCCTTGGGGGCGGGGAGACCCAGTACTTC. Complete variable domain (other parts from reference TRBV19 and TRBJ2-5): DGGITQSPKYLFRKEGQNVTLSCEQNLNHDAMYWYRQDPGQGLRLIYYSQIVNDFQKGDIAEGYSVSREKKESFPLTVTSAQKNPTAFYLCASSAFLGGGETQYFGPGTRLLVL.

The V and J genes are TRBV7-3 and TRBJ2-6; D is uncertain. V was pared by 6 bases and J by 2 bases, with 8 bases between. Germline V lookup: CDR1 SGHTA, CDR2 FQGTGA. This CDR3 comprises 14 residues. The CDR3 sequence is CASSLSPGANVLTF. DNA of the CDR3: TGTGCCAGCAGTTTGAGTCCTGGGGCCAACGTCCTGACTTTC.

The chain couples TRBV2 to TRBJ1-5, with 7 bases that match TRBD1. This CDR3 is 15 amino acids long. With V trimmed by 1 base and J by 7 bases, 7 bases remained unmatched. Germline CDR1 reads SNHLY; CDR2 reads FYNNEI. The CDR3 sequence: CASSEDRGLGQPQHF. The CDR3 DNA follows: TGTGCCAGCAGTGAAGATAGGGGGCTGGGGCAGCCCCAGCATTTT.

The table lists this clonotype with a few counts. A much larger clonotype is one base distant, so this may be a read error. The rearrangement joins TRBV7-9 to TRBJ1-2; TRBD1 agrees at 10 bases. The CDR3 is 12 residues long. Germline V gives CDR1 SEHNR, CDR2 FQNEAQ (reference sequence). Unmatched junction bases numbered 0, after V lost 3 bases and J lost 8 bases. CDR3 sequence reads: CASSLTGGGYTF. DNA of the CDR3: TGTGCCAGCAGCTTGACAGGGGGCGGCTACACCTTC.

Of note for this clonotype: The CDR3 does not close with the conserved phenylalanine or tryptophan, likely indicating a read error. The DNA of the CDR3 is TGTGCCAGCAGGAAACGACAGTCCACCTACGAGCAGTACCTC. Translation gives CASRKRQSTYEQYL. The chain carries TRBV2 and TRBJ2-7, with D possibly matching TRBD1 (5 bases). The CDR3 extends over 14 amino acids. Germline lookup yields CDR1 SNHLY and CDR2 FYNNEI. V lost 6 bases to trimming and J lost 2 bases, with 14 bases between them.

The gene calls are TRBV9 and TRBJ1-6, with no clear D. Per germline, CDR1 SGDLS and CDR2 YYNGEE. Deletions cut 3 bases from V and 7 bases from J, with 14 bases between. The CDR3 consists of 15 residues. The CDR3 loop is CASSGRITLNSPLHF. For the CDR3, the DNA is TGTGCCAGCAGCGGGAGGATCACCTTAAATTCACCCCTCCACTTT.

This clonotype was seen repeatedly, ten times or more. This chain joins TRBV9 and TRBJ2-3; the match to TRBD2 covers 8 bases. Losses at the gene ends were 6 bases for V and 1 base for J; bases not matched to a gene: 4. There are 14 residues in the CDR3. The germline gives CDR1 SGDLS, CDR2 YYNGEE. CDR3: CASTAGGRTDTQYF. The CDR3 coding sequence is TGTGCCAGCACGGCGGGGGGCCGCACAGATACGCAGTATTTT.